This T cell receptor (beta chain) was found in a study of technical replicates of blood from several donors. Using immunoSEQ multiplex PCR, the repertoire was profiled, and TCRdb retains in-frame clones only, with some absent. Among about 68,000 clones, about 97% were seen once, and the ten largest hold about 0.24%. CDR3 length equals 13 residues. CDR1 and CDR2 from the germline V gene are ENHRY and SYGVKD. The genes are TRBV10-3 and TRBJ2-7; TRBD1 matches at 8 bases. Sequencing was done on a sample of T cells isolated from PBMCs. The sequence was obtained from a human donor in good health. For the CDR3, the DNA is TGTGTCTCGAATAAGGAGGGGGACAGGGAGCAGTACTTC. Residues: CVSNKEGDREQYF.